This T cell receptor (beta chain) stems from a study of post-analysis software for immune sequencing data. Germline V lookup: CDR1 DFQATT, CDR2 SNEGSKA (reference sequence). The V end was cut by 4 bases, the J end by 4 bases, with 18 bases between. This CDR3 has 15 amino acids. Included in the TCR beta cDNA libraries were unique molecular identifiers. Each CDR3 protein is one row after TCRdb ran MiXCR on the PCR reads. The sample includes roughly 620,000 distinct CDR3 sequences, roughly two fifths of them seen just once. With respect to this clonotype: The antigen is unknown.

Study-wide points: The five TRBV segments detected at higher frequency in patients than in controls included TRBV5-6, TRBV5-1 and TRBV20-1.

The V call is TRBV20-1, the J call TRBJ2-3, with D unclear. This TCR was sampled from a girl aged 10 to 17 with multiple sclerosis. The sample consisted of blood. CDR3 sequence: CSATPYQDAADTQYF. The CDR3 coding sequence is TGCAGTGCTACCCCCTACCAGGACGCGGCAGATACGCAGTATTTT.